This is a list of T cell receptor beta chains from one sample in a study of cytotoxic CD8 clonotypes in ibrutinib-treated CLL. TCRdb keeps only in-frame clones here, not all; method: immunoSEQ multiplex PCR. The sample lists tens of thousands of clones, around four fifths occurring once. Sequenced here: PBMCs, sampled after 24 months of ibrutinib treatment. These receptors came from a human donor with chronic lymphocytic leukemia. Both conserved end residues are part of each CDR3. Fields, in order: J gene, D gene, V gene, clone size, CDR3 protein, CDR3 DNA. The D gene is left open where the match is weak. Clone size is not always given. Where it is, it says once, few, many or a class for expanded clones.

>TRBJ2-1|.|TRBV6-1|.
CASSEATGYNEQFF
TGTGCCAGCAGTGAAGCGACAGGTTACAATGAGCAGTTCTTC
>TRBJ1-2|.|TRBV4-1|.
CASSLEQALYGYTF
TGCGCCAGCAGCCTCGAACAGGCACTTTATGGCTACACCTTC
>TRBJ2-3|.|TRBV9|few
CASSVGSGLSTDTQYF
TGTGCCAGCAGCGTAGGAAGCGGCTTGAGCACAGATACGCAGTATTTT
>TRBJ2-7|.|TRBV19|once
CASSITVSYEQYF
TGTGCCAGTAGTATCACGGTCTCCTACGAGCAGTACTTC
>TRBJ2-3|TRBD2|TRBV5-6|.
CASTRGRTSGSPSDTQYF
TGTGCCAGCACAAGGGGGCGGACTAGCGGGAGTCCAAGTGATACGCAGTATTTT
>TRBJ1-5|.|TRBV2|.
CASSLGLYQPQHF
TGTGCCAGCAGCCTTGGACTCTATCAGCCCCAGCATTTT
>TRBJ1-1|.|TRBV6-5|once
CASSYSSMNTEAFF
TGTGCCAGCAGTTACTCCTCAATGAACACTGAAGCTTTCTTT
>TRBJ2-2|.|TRBV11-2|few
CASSLSLNTGELFF
TGTGCCAGCAGCTTGAGTCTAAACACCGGGGAGCTGTTTTTT
>TRBJ2-3|.|TRBV18|.
CASSPLGLRASNPDTQYF
TGTGCCAGCTCACCACTAGGTTTAAGGGCTAGCAACCCAGATACGCAGTATTTT
>TRBJ2-7|TRBD1|TRBV28|.
CATVGTEDFYEQYF
TGTGCCACAGTGGGGACAGAAGATTTCTACGAGCAGTACTTC
>TRBJ2-7|TRBD1|TRBV5-1|.
CASSLGTGSSYEQYF
TGCGCCAGCAGCTTGGGGACAGGGAGCTCCTACGAGCAGTACTTC
>TRBJ2-3|.|TRBV1|.
CTSSQDGLAVTDTQYF
TGCACCAGCAGCCAAGATGGACTAGCGGTCACAGATACGCAGTATTTT
>TRBJ2-6|.|TRBV6-6|.
CASSTTGNSGANVLTF
TGTGCCAGCAGTACCACAGGAAACTCTGGGGCCAACGTCCTGACTTTC
>TRBJ2-7|.|TRBV5-5|.
CASSPSIRGSIYEQYF
TGTGCCAGCAGCCCCTCGATCCGGGGGTCCATCTACGAGCAGTACTTC
>TRBJ2-1|.|TRBV27|few
CASRGRYNEQFF
TGTGCCAGCAGGGGCAGATACAATGAGCAGTTCTTC
>TRBJ1-2|.|TRBV14|.
CASSQDRGTAGGYTF
TGTGCCAGCAGCCAAGATCGCGGGACGGCGGGTGGCTACACCTTC
>TRBJ1-2|.|TRBV5-1|few
CASSLTQDITGYTF
TGCGCCAGCAGCTTGACCCAGGACATAACGGGCTACACCTTC
>TRBJ1-1|.|TRBV27|.
CASSAGTTTEAFF
TGTGCCAGCAGTGCCGGGACAACGACTGAAGCTTTCTTT
>TRBJ2-7|TRBD2|TRBV29-1|.
CSASGKTYEQYF
TGCAGCGCTAGCGGAAAGACCTACGAGCAGTACTTC
>TRBJ2-7|TRBD2|TRBV7-9|.
CASSSTGGAGLAASYEQYF
TGTGCCAGCAGCTCGACAGGGGGTGCGGGACTAGCGGCCTCCTACGAGCAGTACTTC
>TRBJ2-7|TRBD2|TRBV5-1|once
CASSLVASGPASSYEQYF
TGCGCCAGCAGCTTGGTAGCTAGCGGCCCCGCTAGCTCCTACGAGCAGTACTTC
>TRBJ2-1|TRBD2|TRBV5-1|.
CASSPGLAGVGYNEQFF
TGCGCCAGCAGCCCGGGACTAGCGGGAGTAGGGTACAATGAGCAGTTCTTC
>TRBJ2-2|TRBD2|TRBV18|.
CASSPDIRTRGDGELFF
TGTGCCAGCTCACCAGATATACGGACCCGGGGGGACGGGGAGCTGTTTTTT
>TRBJ2-6|.|TRBV5-1|.
CASSLEGRPSGANVLTF
TGCGCCAGCAGCTTGGAGGGCAGGCCCTCTGGGGCCAACGTCCTGACTTTC
>TRBJ2-3|TRBD1|TRBV5-4|.
CASSKPGTGGTQYF
TGTGCCAGCAGCAAACCCGGGACAGGGGGTACGCAGTATTTT
>TRBJ1-3|.|TRBV6-1|.
CASSGQLGNTIYF
TGTGCCAGCAGTGGGCAACTTGGAAACACCATATATTTT
>TRBJ2-2|.|TRBV27|.
CASSLPTSPGELFF
TGTGCCAGCAGTTTACCGACTAGTCCCGGGGAGCTGTTTTTT
>TRBJ2-7|TRBD2|TRBV2|few
CASRGTSGATARSYEQYF
TGTGCCAGCAGGGGGACTAGCGGGGCCACCGCCAGGAGTTACGAGCAGTACTTC
>TRBJ1-3|.|TRBV13|few
CASSLGGGNSGNTIYF
TGTGCCAGCAGCTTAGGAGGAGGCAACTCTGGAAACACCATATATTTT
>TRBJ2-1|.|TRBV29-1|.
CSVEYPGKEQFF
TGCAGCGTTGAATATCCGGGAAAGGAGCAGTTCTTC
>TRBJ1-5|.|TRBV4-1|.
CASSQIPLDRPQHF
TGCGCCAGCAGCCAAATACCGCTGGATCGGCCCCAGCATTTT